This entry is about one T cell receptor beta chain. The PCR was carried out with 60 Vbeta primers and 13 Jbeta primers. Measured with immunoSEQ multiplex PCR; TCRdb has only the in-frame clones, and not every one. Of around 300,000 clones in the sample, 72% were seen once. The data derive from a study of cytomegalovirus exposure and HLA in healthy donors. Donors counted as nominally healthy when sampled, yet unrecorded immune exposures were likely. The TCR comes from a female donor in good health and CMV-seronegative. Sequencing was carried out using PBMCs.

CDR3 in DNA: TGTGCCAGCAGCCGTGGACTAGCGGGAGTATTCGGCACAGATACGCAGTATTTT. Its translation is CASSRGLAGVFGTDTQYF. The V gene is TRBV5-4, the J gene TRBJ2-3; 13 bases fit TRBD2. Germline CDR1 reads SGHNT; CDR2 reads YYREEE (reference sequence). The CDR3 extends over 18 amino acids. Losses at the gene ends were 4 bases for V and 1 base for J; bases not matched to a gene: 9.